The sequence of this T cell receptor beta chain was determined in a study of blood T cell repertoires in COVID-19. Turning to the study itself: Both acute and convalescent COVID-19 samples were obtained from the United States, Italy and Spain. T cells, B-cell-depleted T cells, or PBMCs provided the cDNA or gDNA that served as material.

In the authors' methods: Reference gene primer amplification gave estimated nucleated cell counts. Using immunoSEQ multiplex PCR, the repertoire was profiled, and TCRdb retains in-frame clones only, with some absent. V, J and clone size are taken as reported in that table, and D and trimming were inferred from the DNA itself. The sample carries 210,000 or so clones, approximately 80% recorded once. Trimming took off 8 bases at V and 0 bases at J, with 16 bases between the two ends. Germline loops: CDR1 LGHNA, CDR2 YNFKEQ. The CDR3 consists of 15 residues. In this sample, this clone turned up a few times.

V usage is TRBV4-2 and J usage is TRBJ2-5; D is uncertain. This clonotype was sampled from an elderly woman with active or convalescent COVID-19. The specimen was peripheral blood. The CDR3, as DNA: TGTGCCAGCGCCCGTACGCGGAGCTACCAAGAGACCCAGTACTTC. This encodes CASARTRSYQETQYF.